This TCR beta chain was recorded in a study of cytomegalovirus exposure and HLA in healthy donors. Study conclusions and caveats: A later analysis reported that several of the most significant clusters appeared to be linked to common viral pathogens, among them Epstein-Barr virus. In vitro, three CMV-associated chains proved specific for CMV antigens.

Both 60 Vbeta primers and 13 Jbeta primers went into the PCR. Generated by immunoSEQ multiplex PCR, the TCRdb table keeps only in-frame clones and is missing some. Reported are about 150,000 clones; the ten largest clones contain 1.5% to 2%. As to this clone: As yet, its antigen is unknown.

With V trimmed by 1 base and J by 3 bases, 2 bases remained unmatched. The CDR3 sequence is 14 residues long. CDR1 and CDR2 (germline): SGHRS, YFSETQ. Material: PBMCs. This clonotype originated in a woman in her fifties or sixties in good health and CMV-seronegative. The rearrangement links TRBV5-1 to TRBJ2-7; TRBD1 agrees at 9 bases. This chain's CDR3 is CASSLRDRDYEQYF. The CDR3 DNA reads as TGCGCCAGCAGCTTGCGGGACAGGGACTACGAGCAGTACTTC.